The source of this TCR beta chain is a study of regulatory T cells in long-lasting Graves disease. HTBI primers from iRepertoire and Arm-PCR of CDR3 regions yielded the TCR beta libraries. TCRdb recomputed calls from the multiplex PCR reads with MiXCR, one row per CDR3 protein. The sample lists some 440,000 distinct CDR3 sequences, about a fifth occurring once. CDR1 is SNHLY and CDR2 is FYNNEI in the germline V gene. V was clipped by 7 bases and J by 2 bases, with 12 bases between them. The CDR3 is made up of 14 amino acids. Time point indicated: persistent/refractory GD, antithyroid drugs over 5 years with positive TRAb. The TCR library was prepared using RNA isolated from PBMCs. This clonotype was counted only a few times.

Sequencing was performed on peripheral blood mononuclear cells (PBMCs), taken when the disease was refractory, from a patient treated with antithyroid drugs. This TCR was recovered from a female donor with Graves disease. The gene calls are TRBV2 and TRBJ1-3; D remains unclear. As DNA, the CDR3 is TGTGCCAGCAAGTTCCTGGGCACTGGAAACACCATATATTTT. It encodes CASKFLGTGNTIYF.